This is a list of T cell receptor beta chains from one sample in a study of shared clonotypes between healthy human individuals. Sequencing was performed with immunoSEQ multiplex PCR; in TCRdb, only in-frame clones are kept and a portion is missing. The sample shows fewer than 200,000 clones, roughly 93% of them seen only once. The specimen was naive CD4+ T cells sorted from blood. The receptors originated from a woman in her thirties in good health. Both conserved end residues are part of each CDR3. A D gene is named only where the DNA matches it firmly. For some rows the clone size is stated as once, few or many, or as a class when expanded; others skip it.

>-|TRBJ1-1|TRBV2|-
CASSRTNTANTEAFF
TGTGCCAGCAGCCGAACTAACACAGCTAACACTGAAGCTTTCTTT
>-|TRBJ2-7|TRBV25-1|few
CASTGRAYEQYF
TGTGCCAGCACCGGGAGAGCCTACGAGCAGTACTTC
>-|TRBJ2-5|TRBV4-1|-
CASSRTGPETQYF
TGCGCCAGCAGTAGGACGGGACCCGAGACCCAGTACTTC
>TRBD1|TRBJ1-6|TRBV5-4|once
CASSLTGGIYNSPLHF
TGTGCCAGCAGCCTCACAGGGGGCATCTATAATTCACCCCTCCACTTT
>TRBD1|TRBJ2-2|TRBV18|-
CASSPFTQGDTGELFF
TGTGCCAGCTCACCATTTACACAGGGGGACACCGGGGAGCTGTTTTTT
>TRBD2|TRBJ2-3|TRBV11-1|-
CASSLAGGTDTQYF
TGTGCCAGCAGCTTAGCGGGAGGGACAGATACGCAGTATTTT
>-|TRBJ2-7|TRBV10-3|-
CAISESSRGVTEQYF
TGTGCCATCAGTGAGTCGAGCAGGGGGGTTACCGAGCAGTACTTC
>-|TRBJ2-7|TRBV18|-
CASSPRPAYEQYF
TGTGCCAGCTCACCCCGACCCGCCTACGAGCAGTACTTC
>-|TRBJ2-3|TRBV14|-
CASSQQVNGAIPYGTDTQYF
TGTGCCAGCAGCCAACAAGTGAACGGAGCCATACCCTATGGAACAGATACGCAGTATTTT
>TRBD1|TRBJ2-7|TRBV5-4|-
CASTRTGSYEQYF
TGTGCCAGCACAAGGACAGGGTCCTACGAGCAGTACTTC
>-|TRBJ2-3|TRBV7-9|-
CASSLGSNTQYF
TGTGCCAGCAGCTTAGGGTCCAATACGCAGTATTTT
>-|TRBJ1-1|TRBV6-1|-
CASSEALEENTEAFF
TGTGCCAGCAGTGAAGCGCTTGAAGAGAACACTGAAGCTTTCTTT
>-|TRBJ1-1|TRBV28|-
CASNPTWGKDTEAFF
TGTGCCAGCAATCCCACGTGGGGGAAGGACACTGAAGCTTTCTTT
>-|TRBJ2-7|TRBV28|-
CASSAGQSPYEQYF
TGTGCCAGCAGTGCCGGACAGTCCCCCTACGAGCAGTACTTC
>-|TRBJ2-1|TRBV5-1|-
CASRTLIVANEQFF
TGCGCCAGCAGGACCTTAATAGTAGCAAATGAGCAGTTCTTC
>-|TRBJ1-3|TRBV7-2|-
CASSLIAAGSGNTIYF
TGTGCCAGCAGCTTGATAGCAGCAGGCTCTGGAAACACCATATATTTT
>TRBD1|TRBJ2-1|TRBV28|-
CASTQGGQGNNEQFF
TGTGCCAGCACCCAAGGGGGACAGGGCAACAATGAGCAGTTCTTC
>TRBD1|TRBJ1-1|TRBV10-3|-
CATRQGGEAFF
TGTGCCACCCGACAGGGAGGTGAAGCTTTCTTT
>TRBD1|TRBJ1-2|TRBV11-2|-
CASSHFRGREGYTF
TGTGCCAGCAGCCATTTCAGGGGGCGCGAAGGCTACACCTTC
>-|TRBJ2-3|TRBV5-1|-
CASTEGGLGTDTQYF
TGCGCCAGCACGGAAGGGGGACTTGGCACAGATACGCAGTATTTT
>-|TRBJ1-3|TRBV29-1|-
CSVERGASGNTIYF
TGCAGCGTTGAACGGGGGGCTTCTGGAAACACCATATATTTT
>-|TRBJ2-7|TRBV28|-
CASKDSKSEQYF
TGTGCCAGCAAGGATAGTAAGTCCGAGCAGTACTTC
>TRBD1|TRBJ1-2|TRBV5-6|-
CASSSPWTGFLTF
TGTGCCAGCAGCTCCCCCTGGACAGGGTTTCTCACCTTC
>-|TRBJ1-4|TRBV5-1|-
CASSLTPLSSTNEKLFF
TGCGCCAGCAGCTTGACCCCCTTGAGTTCAACTAATGAAAAACTGTTTTTT
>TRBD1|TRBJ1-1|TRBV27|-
CASSFIIRGQTNTEAFF
TGTGCCAGCAGTTTTATCATTAGGGGGCAGACGAACACTGAAGCTTTCTTT
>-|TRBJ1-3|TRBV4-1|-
CASSQLARGPFGFRHTIYF
TGCGCCAGCAGCCAACTTGCGCGCGGCCCATTTGGGTTCAGACACACCATATATTTT
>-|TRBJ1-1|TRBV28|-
CASSYRDRWGSEAFF
TGTGCCAGCAGTTATCGCGACAGGTGGGGTTCTGAAGCTTTCTTT
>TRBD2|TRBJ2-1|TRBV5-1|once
CASSGTSGLSYNEQFF
TGCGCCAGCAGTGGTACTAGCGGTCTCTCCTACAATGAGCAGTTCTTC
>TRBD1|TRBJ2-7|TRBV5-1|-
CASRGQAVTYEQYF
TGCGCCAGCAGGGGACAGGCCGTTACCTACGAGCAGTACTTC
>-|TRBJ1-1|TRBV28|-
CASSLDGYTEAFF
TGTGCCAGCAGTTTAGACGGTTATACTGAAGCTTTCTTT
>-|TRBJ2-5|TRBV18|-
CASSPGAERETQYF
TGTGCCAGCTCACCTGGGGCCGAGAGGGAGACCCAGTACTTC
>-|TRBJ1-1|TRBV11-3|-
CASSLRLLNEAFF
TGTGCCAGCAGCTTGCGACTATTGAATGAAGCTTTCTTT